The 3 T cell receptor beta chains below come from one sample, sequenced in a study of T cell responses to AZD1222 COVID-19 vaccine. The data were produced by immunoSEQ multiplex PCR, yet TCRdb's version contains in-frame clones alone and is incomplete. The sample lists 100,000 to 150,000 clones, approximately 90% occurring once. The sample consisted of peripheral blood, taken on day 0 of MenACWY control vaccination. Source of these receptors: an adult in good health.

The gene calls are TRBV3-1 (or the pseudogene TRBV3-2) and TRBJ1-2; D is uncertain. The CDR3 length is 15 residues. Germline V gene lookup returns CDR1 LGHDT and CDR2 YNNKEL (reference sequence). Trimming left V 0 bases short and J 4 bases short, with 12 bases between. In DNA, the CDR3 is TGTGCCAGCAGCCAAGAGGGAGGGATGGGCTATGGCTACACCTTC. This encodes CASSQEGGMGYGYTF.

V and J are TRBV10-3 and TRBJ2-1; 10 bases align to TRBD2. Germline CDR1 is ENHRY and CDR2 is SYGVKD. There are 16 residues in the CDR3. The junction had 6 bases not matched to a gene; V was cut back by 0 bases and J by 7 bases. The CDR3 here is CAISESVTSGWNEQFF. CDR3 in DNA: TGTGCCATCAGTGAGTCTGTGACTAGCGGGTGGAATGAGCAGTTCTTC.

The chain carries TRBV19 and TRBJ2-7, with D possibly being TRBD2 (6 bases). This CDR3 is 12 amino acids long. Germline values: CDR1 LNHDA, CDR2 SQIVND (reference sequence). Trimming removed 5 bases from V and 3 bases from J, with 8 bases in between. The CDR3 bases are TGTGCCAGTAGTGCGGGGAGCTACGAGCAGTACTTC. It codes for CASSAGSYEQYF.